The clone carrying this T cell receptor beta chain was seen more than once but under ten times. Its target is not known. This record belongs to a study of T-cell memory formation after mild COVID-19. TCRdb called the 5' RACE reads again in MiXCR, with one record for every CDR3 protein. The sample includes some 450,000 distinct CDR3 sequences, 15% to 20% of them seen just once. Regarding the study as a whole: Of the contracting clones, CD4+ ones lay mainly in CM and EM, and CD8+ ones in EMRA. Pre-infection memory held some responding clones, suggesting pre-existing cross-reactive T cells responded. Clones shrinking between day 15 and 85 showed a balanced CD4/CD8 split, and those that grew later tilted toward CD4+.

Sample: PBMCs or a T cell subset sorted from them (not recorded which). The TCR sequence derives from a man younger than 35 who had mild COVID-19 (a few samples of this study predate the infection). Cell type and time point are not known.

CDR3 bases: TGTGCCAGTAGTCCAACGACAGACGGATCCAGCCCCCAGCATTTT. Its protein is CASSPTTDGSSPQHF. This chain joins TRBV19 and TRBJ1-5, with a weak D call TRBD1 (5 bases). The CDR3 sequence is 15 residues long. The germline V gene has CDR1 LNHDA and CDR2 SQIVND (reference sequence). The V end was cut by 5 bases, the J end by 10 bases, with 21 bases between.